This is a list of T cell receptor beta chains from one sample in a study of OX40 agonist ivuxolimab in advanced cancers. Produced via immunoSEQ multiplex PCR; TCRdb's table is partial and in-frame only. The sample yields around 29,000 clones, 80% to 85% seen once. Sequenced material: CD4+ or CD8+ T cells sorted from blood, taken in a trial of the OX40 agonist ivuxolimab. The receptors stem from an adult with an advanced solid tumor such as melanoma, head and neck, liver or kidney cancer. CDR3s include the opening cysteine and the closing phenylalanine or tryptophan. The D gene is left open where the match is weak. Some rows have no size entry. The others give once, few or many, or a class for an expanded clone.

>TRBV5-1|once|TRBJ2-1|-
CASSFVGGLLNEQFF
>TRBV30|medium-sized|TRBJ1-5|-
CAWSVAFNQPQHF
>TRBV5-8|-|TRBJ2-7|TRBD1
CASSLTGGVHEQYF
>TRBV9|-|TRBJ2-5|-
CASSAGSVETQYF
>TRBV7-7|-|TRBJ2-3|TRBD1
CASSLTGGEADTQYF
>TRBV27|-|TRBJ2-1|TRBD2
CASSSGLAVYNEQFF
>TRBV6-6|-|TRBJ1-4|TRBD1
CASSYRTGANEELFF
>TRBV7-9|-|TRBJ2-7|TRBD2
CASSPRSASGGYEQYF
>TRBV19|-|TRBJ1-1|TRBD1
CASRQGGTEAFF
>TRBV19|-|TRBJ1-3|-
CASSIAQNSGNTIYF
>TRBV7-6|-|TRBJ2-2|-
CASVLGGLGTGELFF
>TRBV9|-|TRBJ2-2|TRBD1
CASSVAETGGNTGELFF
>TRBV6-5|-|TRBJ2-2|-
CASSYGRNTGELFF
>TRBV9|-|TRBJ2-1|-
CASSAQFNNEQFF
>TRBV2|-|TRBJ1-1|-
CASSEAEGWDTEAFF
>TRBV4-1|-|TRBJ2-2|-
CASSPQGWGGTGELFF
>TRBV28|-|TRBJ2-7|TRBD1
CASSTQRQGRWRGTTYEQYF
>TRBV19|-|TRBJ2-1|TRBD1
CASSIGRGTGFGQVF
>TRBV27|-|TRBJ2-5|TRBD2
CASSSGTSGSTETQYF
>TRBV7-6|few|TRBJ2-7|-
CASSRAGGSYEQYF
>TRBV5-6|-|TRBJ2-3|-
CASSSRQGLVDTQYF
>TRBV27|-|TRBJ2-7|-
CASSPGPETYEQYF